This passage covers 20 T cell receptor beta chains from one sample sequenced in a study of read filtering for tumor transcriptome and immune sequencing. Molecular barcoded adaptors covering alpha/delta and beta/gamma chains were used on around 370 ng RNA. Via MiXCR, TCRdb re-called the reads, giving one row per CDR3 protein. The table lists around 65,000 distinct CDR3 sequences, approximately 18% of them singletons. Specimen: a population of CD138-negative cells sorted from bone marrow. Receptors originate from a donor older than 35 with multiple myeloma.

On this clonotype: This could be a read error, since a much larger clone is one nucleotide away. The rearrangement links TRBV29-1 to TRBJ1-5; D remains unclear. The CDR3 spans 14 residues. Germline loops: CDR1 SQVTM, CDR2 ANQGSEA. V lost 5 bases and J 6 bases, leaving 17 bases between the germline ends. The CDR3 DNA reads TGCAGCGTTCCTCGTGGCCCGTGGAGTCAGCCCCAGCATTTT. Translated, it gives CSVPRGPWSQPQHF.

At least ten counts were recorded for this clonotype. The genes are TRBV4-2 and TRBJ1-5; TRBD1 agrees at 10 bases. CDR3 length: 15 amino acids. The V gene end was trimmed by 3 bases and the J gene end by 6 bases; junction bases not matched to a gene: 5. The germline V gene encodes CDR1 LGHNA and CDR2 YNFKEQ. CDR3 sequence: CASSHPGTGVQPQHF. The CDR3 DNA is TGTGCCAGCAGCCATCCCGGGACAGGGGTTCAGCCCCAGCATTTT.

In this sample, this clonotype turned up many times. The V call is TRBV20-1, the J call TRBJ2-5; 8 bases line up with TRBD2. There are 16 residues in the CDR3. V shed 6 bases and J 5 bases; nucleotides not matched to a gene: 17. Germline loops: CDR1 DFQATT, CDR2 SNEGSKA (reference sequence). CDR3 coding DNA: TGCAGTGCACCCGGGAGCGGGGGCCAATGGGGTGAGACCCAGTACTTC. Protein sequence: CSAPGSGGQWGETQYF.

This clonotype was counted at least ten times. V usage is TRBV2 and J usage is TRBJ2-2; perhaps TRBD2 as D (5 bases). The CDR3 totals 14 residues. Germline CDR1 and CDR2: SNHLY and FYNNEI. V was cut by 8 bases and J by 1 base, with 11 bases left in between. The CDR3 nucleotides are TGTGCCAGCGGAGGCAGGATGAACACCGGGGAGCTGTTTTTT. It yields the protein CASGGRMNTGELFF.

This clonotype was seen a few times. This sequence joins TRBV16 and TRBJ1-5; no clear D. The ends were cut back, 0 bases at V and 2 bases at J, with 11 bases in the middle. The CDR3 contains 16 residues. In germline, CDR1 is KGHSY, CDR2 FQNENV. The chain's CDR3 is CASSQSAGSGNQPQHF. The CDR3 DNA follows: TGTGCCAGCAGCCAATCGGCGGGATCTGGCAATCAGCCCCAGCATTTT.

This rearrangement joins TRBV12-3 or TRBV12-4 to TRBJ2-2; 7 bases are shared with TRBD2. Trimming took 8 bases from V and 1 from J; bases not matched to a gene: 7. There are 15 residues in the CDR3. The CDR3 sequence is CASVLSGVNTGELFF. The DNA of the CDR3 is TGTGCCAGCGTACTGAGCGGGGTGAACACCGGGGAGCTGTTTTTT.

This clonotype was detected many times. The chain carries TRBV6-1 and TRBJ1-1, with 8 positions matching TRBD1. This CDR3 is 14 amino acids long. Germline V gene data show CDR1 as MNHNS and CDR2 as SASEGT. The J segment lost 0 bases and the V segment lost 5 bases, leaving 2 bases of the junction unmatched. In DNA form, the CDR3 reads TGTGCCAGCAGTAACAGGGGGATGAACACTGAAGCTTTCTTT. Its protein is CASSNRGMNTEAFF.

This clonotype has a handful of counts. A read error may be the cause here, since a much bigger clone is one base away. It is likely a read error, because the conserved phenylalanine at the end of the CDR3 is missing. DNA of the CDR3: TGTGCCAGTAGTTATGTTCTCGGCGGCTACACCTCC. Protein sequence: CASSYVLGGYTS. The chain couples TRBV19 to TRBJ1-2; D gene ambiguous. The CDR3 contains 12 residues. Between the trimmed V and J ends, which lost 5 bases and 8 bases, there was a span of 12 bases. Germline V lookup: CDR1 LNHDA, CDR2 SQIVND (reference sequence).

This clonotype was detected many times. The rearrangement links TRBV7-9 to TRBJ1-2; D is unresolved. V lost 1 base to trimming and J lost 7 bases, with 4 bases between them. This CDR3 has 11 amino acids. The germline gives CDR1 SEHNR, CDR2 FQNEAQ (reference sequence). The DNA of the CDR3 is TGTGCCAGCAGCTTAGAAACTGGCTACACCTTC. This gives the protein CASSLETGYTF.

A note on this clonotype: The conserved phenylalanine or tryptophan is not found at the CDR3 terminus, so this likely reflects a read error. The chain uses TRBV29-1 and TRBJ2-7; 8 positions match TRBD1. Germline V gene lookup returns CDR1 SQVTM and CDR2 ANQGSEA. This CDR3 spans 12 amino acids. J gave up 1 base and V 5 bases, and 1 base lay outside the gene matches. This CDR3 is CSVNRGSYEQYI. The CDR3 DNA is TGCAGCGTTAACAGGGGGTCCTACGAGCAGTACATC.

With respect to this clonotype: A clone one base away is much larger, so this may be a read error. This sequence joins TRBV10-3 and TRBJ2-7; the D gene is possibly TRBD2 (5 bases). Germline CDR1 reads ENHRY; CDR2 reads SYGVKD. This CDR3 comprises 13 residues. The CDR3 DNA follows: TGTGCCATCATCGAAGAGGGAACCTACGGGCAGTACTTC. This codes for CAIIEEGTYGQYF.

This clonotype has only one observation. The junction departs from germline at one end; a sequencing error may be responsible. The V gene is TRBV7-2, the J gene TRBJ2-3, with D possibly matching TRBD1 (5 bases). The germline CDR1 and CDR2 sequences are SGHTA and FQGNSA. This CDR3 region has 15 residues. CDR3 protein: CASMRSRATTDTQYF. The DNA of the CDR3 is TGTGCCAGCATGAGATCCAGGGCTACGACAGATACGCAGTACTTT.

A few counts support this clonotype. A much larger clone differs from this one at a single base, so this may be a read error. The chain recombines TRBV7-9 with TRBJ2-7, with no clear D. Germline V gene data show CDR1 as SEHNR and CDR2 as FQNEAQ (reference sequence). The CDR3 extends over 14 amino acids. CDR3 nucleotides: TGTGCCGGCAGCTCCACGAGTCTGGCTGTCGAGCAGTACTTC. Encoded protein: CAGSSTSLAVEQYF.

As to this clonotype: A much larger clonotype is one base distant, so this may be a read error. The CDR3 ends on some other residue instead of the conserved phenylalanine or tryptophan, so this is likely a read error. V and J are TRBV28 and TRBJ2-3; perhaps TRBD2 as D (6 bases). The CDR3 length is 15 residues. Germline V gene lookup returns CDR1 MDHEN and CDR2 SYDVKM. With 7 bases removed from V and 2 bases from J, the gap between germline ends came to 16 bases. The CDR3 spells CASIRSGLLTDTQYI. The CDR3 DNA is TGTGCCAGCATACGATCAGGACTACTCACAGATACGCAGTATATT.

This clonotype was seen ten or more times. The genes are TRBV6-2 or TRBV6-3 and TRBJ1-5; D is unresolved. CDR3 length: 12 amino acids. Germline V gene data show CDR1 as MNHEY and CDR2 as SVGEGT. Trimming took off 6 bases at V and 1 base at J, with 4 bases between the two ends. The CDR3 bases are TGTGCCAGCAGCGACAGCAATCAGCCCCAGCATTTT. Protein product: CASSDSNQPQHF.

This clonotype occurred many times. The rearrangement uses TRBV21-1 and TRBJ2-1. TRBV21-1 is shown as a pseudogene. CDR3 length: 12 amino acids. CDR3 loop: CASSHFNDEQFF. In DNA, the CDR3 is TGTGCCAGCAGCCATTTTAACGATGAGCAGTTCTTC.

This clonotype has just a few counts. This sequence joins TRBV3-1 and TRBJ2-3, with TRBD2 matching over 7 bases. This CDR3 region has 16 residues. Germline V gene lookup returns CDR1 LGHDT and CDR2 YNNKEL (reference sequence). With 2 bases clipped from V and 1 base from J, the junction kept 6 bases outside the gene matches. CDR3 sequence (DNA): TGTGCCAGCAGCCAAATTCTTCGGGGGGGCACAGATACGCAGTATTTT. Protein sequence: CASSQILRGGTDTQYF.

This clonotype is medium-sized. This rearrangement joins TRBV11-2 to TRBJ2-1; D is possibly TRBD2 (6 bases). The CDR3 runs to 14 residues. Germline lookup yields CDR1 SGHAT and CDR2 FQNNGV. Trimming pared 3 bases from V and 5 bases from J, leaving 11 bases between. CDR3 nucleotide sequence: TGTGCCAGCAGCTTTAGCGGAAAGAACAATGAGCAGTTCTTC. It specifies CASSFSGKNNEQFF.

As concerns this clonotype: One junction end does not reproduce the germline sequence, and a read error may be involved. The CDR3: CAWSAGGVSTQPQHF. As DNA, the CDR3 is TGTGCCTGGAGTGCTGGCGGGGTCAGCACTCAGCCCCAGCATTTT. V gene TRBV30 combines with J gene TRBJ1-5; D uncertain. Looked up from germline, CDR1 is GTSNPN and CDR2 is SVGIG (reference sequence). The CDR3 length is 15 residues.

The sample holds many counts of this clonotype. This CDR3 reads CSARPGFAETQYF. As DNA, the CDR3 is TGCAGTGCCCGTCCGGGGTTTGCGGAGACCCAGTACTTC. The chain carries TRBV20-1 and TRBJ2-5; tentative D call: TRBD2 (5 bases). Germline CDR1 DFQATT, CDR2 SNEGSKA (reference sequence). The ends were cut back, 6 bases at V and 5 bases at J, with 16 bases in the middle. The CDR3 extends over 13 amino acids.